The next 18 T cell receptor beta chains were all read from a single sample in a study of chemoradiotherapy in HPV16-positive cancers. Clones were read by immunoSEQ multiplex PCR, and TCRdb kept only the in-frame ones, dropping some. This table has 17,000 or so clones, more than 90% appearing once. The specimen was blood, collected from a patient who underwent chemoradiotherapy. The source is a human donor with HPV-associated anogenital cancer.

This clone was observed a single time. The CDR3 DNA sequence: TGTGCCAGCAGCGACACCGGGGAGCTGTTTTTT. Protein product: CASSDTGELFF. V gene TRBV6-6 combines with J gene TRBJ2-2; D uncertain. The CDR3 totals 11 residues. Trimming took 6 bases from V and 3 from J, leaving 2 bases between them. The germline CDR1 and CDR2 sequences are MNHNY and SVGAGI (reference sequence).

The rearrangement uses TRBV6-5 and TRBJ2-7, with TRBD1 matching 10 bases. The J segment lost 11 bases and the V segment lost 6 bases, leaving 16 bases of the junction unmatched. Germline CDR1 is MNHEY and CDR2 is SVGAGI. There are 15 residues in the CDR3. The CDR3 spells CASRSSGTGAGGEYF. The CDR3 nucleotides read TGTGCCAGCAGATCGAGCGGGACAGGGGCTGGAGGGGAGTACTTC.

The genes are TRBV6-5 and TRBJ1-1; 8 bases line up with TRBD1. Germline assignment: CDR1 MNHEY and CDR2 SVGAGI. The CDR3 spans 12 residues. V gave up 8 bases and J gave up 1 base; unmatched junction bases: 0. CDR3 sequence reads: CASGQGNTEAFF. The CDR3 DNA follows: TGTGCCAGCGGACAGGGGAACACTGAAGCTTTCTTT.

In DNA form, the CDR3 reads TGTGCCAGCAGCCCCGGGCGGAACACTGAAGCTTTCTTT. It encodes CASSPGRNTEAFF. This chain uses TRBV7-2 with TRBJ1-1; D call uncertain. Germline V gene data show CDR1 as SGHTA and CDR2 as FQGNSA. Trimming left V 5 bases short and J 1 base short, with 8 bases between. The CDR3 has 13 residues.

A single count supports this clone. V gene TRBV9 combines with J gene TRBJ1-5, with a possible D match to TRBD1 (5 bases). Germline CDR1 reads SGDLS; CDR2 reads YYNGEE. This CDR3 comprises 15 residues. V gave up 2 bases and J gave up 2 bases, with 11 bases separating them. CDR3 sequence (DNA): TGTGCCAGCAGCGTCGGGGGGAGCGGCAATCAGCCCCAGCATTTT. Protein: CASSVGGSGNQPQHF.

The rearrangement joins TRBV11-3 to TRBJ2-2; 8 positions match TRBD2. Germline CDR1 reads SGHNT; CDR2 reads YENEEA. This CDR3 region has 17 residues. Trimming took 3 bases from V and 5 from J; bases not matched to a gene: 11. The CDR3 sequence: CASSFMRGAWGTGELFF. The CDR3 region has the DNA TGTGCCAGCAGCTTTATGCGGGGGGCGTGGGGTACCGGGGAGCTGTTTTTT.

DNA of the CDR3: TGTGCCAGTACTGCTAGAGGCTCTGGAAACACCATATATTTT. Translating gives CASTARGSGNTIYF. V gene TRBV19 combines with J gene TRBJ1-3; D remains unclear. Germline CDR1 LNHDA, CDR2 SQIVND (reference sequence). The CDR3 loop spans 14 amino acids. Trimming left V 7 bases short and J 0 bases short, with 10 bases between.

V is TRBV6-1 and J is TRBJ2-7; TRBD1 matches 10 bases. The trim removed 8 bases at V and 4 bases at J, leaving 8 bases unmatched. The germline V gene encodes CDR1 MNHNS and CDR2 SASEGT. This CDR3 is built from 14 residues. CDR3 sequence: CASAPGQGIYEQYF. The CDR3 DNA reads as TGTGCCAGCGCCCCGGGACAGGGGATTTACGAGCAGTACTTC.

The gene calls are TRBV6-1 and TRBJ1-5; 8 bases are shared with TRBD1. Germline V gives CDR1 MNHNS, CDR2 SASEGT. V lost 2 bases, J lost 7 bases, and 7 bases stayed unmatched. The CDR3 consists of 15 residues. The CDR3: CASSERQGRLQPQHF. CDR3 bases: TGTGCCAGCAGTGAAAGACAGGGGCGTTTGCAGCCCCAGCATTTT.

The chain joins TRBV5-5 to TRBJ1-2; weak D call: TRBD1 (5 bases). V was clipped by 5 bases and J by 6 bases, with 20 bases between them. The CDR3 extends over 15 amino acids. CDR1 SGHKS and CDR2 YYEKEE come from the germline V gene (reference sequence). The CDR3 sequence: CASSVGARVSDGYTF. The DNA of the CDR3 is TGTGCCAGCAGTGTTGGAGCCAGGGTGAGCGATGGCTACACCTTC.

The V gene is TRBV2, the J gene TRBJ2-3; 14 bases fit TRBD2. Losses at the gene ends were 6 bases for V and 3 bases for J; bases not matched to a gene: 5. Germline CDR1 reads SNHLY; CDR2 reads FYNNEI. This CDR3 is 16 amino acids long. The CDR3 loop is CASRGTSGGLTDTQYF. Written as DNA, the CDR3 is TGTGCCAGCAGGGGGACTAGCGGGGGACTGACAGATACGCAGTATTTT.

This rearrangement joins TRBV7-2 to TRBJ1-2, with D unresolved. Trimming cost V 1 base and J 3 bases, with 12 bases left between them. The CDR3 is made up of 15 amino acids. In germline, CDR1 is SGHTA, CDR2 FQGNSA. The CDR3 bases are TGTGCCAGCAGCTTAGATGTGGGCACCTACTATGGCTACACCTTC. Protein sequence: CASSLDVGTYYGYTF.

The J gene is TRBJ1-1, the V gene TRBV29-1; D gene uncertain. Trimming took 3 bases from V and 4 from J, leaving 18 bases between them. This CDR3 contains 15 residues. CDR1 is SQVTM, CDR2 ANQGSEA, per germline. This CDR3 is CSVENRAGSGTEAFF. The CDR3 DNA reads as TGCAGCGTTGAGAATAGGGCAGGATCAGGCACTGAAGCTTTCTTT.

V gene TRBV27 combines with J gene TRBJ2-5; D possibly matches TRBD1 or TRBD2 (5 bases each). CDR3 length: 14 amino acids. Germline CDR1 MNHEY, CDR2 SMNVEV (reference sequence). With 6 bases removed from V and 2 bases from J, the gap between germline ends came to 13 bases. The CDR3 coding sequence is TGTGCCAGCAGCCCCGGGGCTGGACAAGAGACCCAGTACTTC. Translated: CASSPGAGQETQYF.

The chain uses TRBV6-5 and TRBJ2-2; D is ambiguous. Trimming pared 4 bases from V and 6 bases from J, leaving 9 bases between. The CDR3 extends over 13 amino acids. Germline lookup yields CDR1 MNHEY and CDR2 SVGAGI. The CDR3 DNA reads as TGTGCCAGCAGTTTCTCCGGGTCCGGGGAGCTGTTTTTT. Amino acids: CASSFSGSGELFF.

J is TRBJ1-1 and V is TRBV5-1, with 12 bases matching TRBD1. The CDR3 runs to 16 residues. J lost 0 bases, V lost 2 bases, and 2 bases had no gene match. CDR1 is SGHRS, CDR2 YFSETQ, per germline. CDR3 sequence (DNA): TGCGCCAGCAGCTTTGGGACAGGGGGCCTGAACACTGAAGCTTTCTTT. This translates into CASSFGTGGLNTEAFF. The full variable domain, in which reference TRBV5-1 and TRBJ1-1 provide the parts outside the CDR3, is KAGVTQTPRYLIKTRGQQVTLSCSPISGHRSVSWYQQTPGQGLQFLFEYFSETQRNKGNFPGRFSGRQFSNSRSEMNVSTLELGDSALYLCASSFGTGGLNTEAFFGQGTRLTVV.

The chain joins TRBV7-9 to TRBJ1-1; a possible D gene is TRBD1 (5 bases). The CDR3 has 14 amino acids. Germline CDR1 and CDR2: SEHNR and FQNEAQ (reference sequence). V gave up 5 bases and J gave up 4 bases, with 14 bases separating them. The CDR3 nucleotides read TGTGCCAGCAGCCCTTGGCAGGGAGGCACTGAAGCTTTCTTT. Protein: CASSPWQGGTEAFF.

The chain is built from TRBV5-1 and TRBJ2-6; TRBD1 matches at 7 bases. This CDR3 contains 15 residues. Germline assignment: CDR1 SGHRS and CDR2 YFSETQ. V was pared by 4 bases and J by 3 bases, with 4 bases of the junction left unmatched. The CDR3 nucleotides are TGCGCCAGCAGCACAGGGGTAGGTGGGGCCAACGTCCTGACTTTC. It is translated as CASSTGVGGANVLTF.